Presented here are 6 T cell receptor beta chains from one specimen sequenced in a study of cytomegalovirus exposure and HLA in healthy donors. The PCR made use of 60 Vbeta and 13 Jbeta primers. Profiling relied on immunoSEQ multiplex PCR, and the TCRdb table lists in-frame clones only, not all of them. The data show fewer than 200,000 clones, around 80% seen once. Material for sequencing was PBMCs. The source is a girl aged 5-17 years in good health and CMV-seropositive.

This clone was observed a few times. J is TRBJ2-5 and V is TRBV2, with TRBD2 as a possible D gene (5 bases). This CDR3 has 13 amino acids. Trimming took 6 bases from V and 3 from J, leaving 11 bases between them. Germline V gene data show CDR1 as SNHLY and CDR2 as FYNNEI. The CDR3 here is CASRTTPEETQYF. The CDR3 DNA is TGTGCCAGCAGGACTACCCCGGAAGAGACCCAGTACTTC.

This sequence joins TRBV5-6 and TRBJ2-7, with TRBD1 identical over 11 bases. J gave up 3 bases and V 1 base, and 12 bases lay outside the gene matches. This CDR3 region has 18 residues. In germline, CDR1 is SGHDT, CDR2 YYEEEE. The CDR3 is CASSLRTGGDRGNYEQYF. For the CDR3, the DNA is TGTGCCAGCAGCTTGCGTACAGGAGGGGACAGGGGGAACTACGAGCAGTACTTC. Supplemented by reference TRBV5-6 and TRBJ2-7, the full variable domain reads DAGVTQSPTHLIKTRGQQVTLRCSPKSGHDTVSWYQQALGQGPQFIFQYYEEEERQRGNFPDRFSGHQFPNYSSELNVNALLLGDSALYLCASSLRTGGDRGNYEQYFGPGTRLTVT.

For the CDR3, the DNA is TGTGCCAGCGATGAGGGACAGGCGCATGACCCCCAGCATTTT. It translates to CASDEGQAHDPQHF. The J gene is TRBJ1-5, the V gene TRBV6-1, with 8 bases matching TRBD1. Germline V gene sequence: CDR1 MNHNS, CDR2 SASEGT. The CDR3 length is 14 residues. V lost 8 bases to trimming and J lost 10 bases; unmatched junction nucleotides: 13.

Here the CDR3 reads CASSPGTTGETQYF. CDR3 nucleotide sequence: TGCGCCAGCAGTCCCGGGACTACAGGGGAGACCCAGTACTTC. The chain joins TRBV5-1 to TRBJ2-5; D perhaps matches TRBD2 (7 bases). The CDR3 spans 14 residues. Germline CDR1 SGHRS, CDR2 YFSETQ. The V gene lost 5 bases and the J gene lost 5 bases, with 16 bases spanning the gap. Looking up the rest from reference TRBV5-1 and TRBJ2-5 gives the full variable domain: KAGVTQTPRYLIKTRGQQVTLSCSPISGHRSVSWYQQTPGQGLQFLFEYFSETQRNKGNFPGRFSGRQFSNSRSEMNVSTLELGDSALYLCASSPGTTGETQYFGPGTRLLVL.

DNA of the CDR3: TGTGCCATCGGGACAGGGTTACGGGAAAAACTGTTTTTT. Protein: CAIGTGLREKLFF. The gene calls are TRBV6-1 and TRBJ1-4; 9 bases are a match to TRBD1. Germline CDR1 and CDR2: MNHNS and SASEGT. This CDR3 is built from 13 residues. Trimming at V came to 10 bases and at J to 8 bases, leaving 8 bases not matched to a gene.

In nucleotides, the CDR3 is TGTGCCAGCAGCTTGTGGGTCGGACATAAGTACGAGCAGTACTTC. Protein: CASSLWVGHKYEQYF. The rearrangement joins TRBV5-6 to TRBJ2-7; possible D gene TRBD1, 5 bases. The CDR3 runs to 15 residues. Trimming took off 1 base at V and 4 bases at J, with 15 bases between the two ends. CDR1 and CDR2 (germline): SGHDT, YYEEEE.